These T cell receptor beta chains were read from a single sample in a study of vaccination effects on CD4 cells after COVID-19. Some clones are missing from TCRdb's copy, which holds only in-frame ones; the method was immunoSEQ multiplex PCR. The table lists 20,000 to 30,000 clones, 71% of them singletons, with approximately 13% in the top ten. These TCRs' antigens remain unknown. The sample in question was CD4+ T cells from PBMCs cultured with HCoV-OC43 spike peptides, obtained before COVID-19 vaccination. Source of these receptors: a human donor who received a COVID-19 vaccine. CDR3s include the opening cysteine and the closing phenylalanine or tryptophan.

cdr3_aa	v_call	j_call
CASSFGAFSTDTQYF	TRBV5-4	TRBJ2-3
CASSLGTPGRSTFYNEQFF	TRBV7-8	TRBJ2-1
CASSLQGRDNEQFF	TRBV5-1	TRBJ2-1
CASSYTNNQPQHF	TRBV6-2/TRBV6-3	TRBJ1-5
CASSERGDQETQYF	TRBV2	TRBJ2-5
CASISGAGYEQYF	TRBV7-9	TRBJ2-7
CASSLVYETGPSGNTIYF	TRBV7-9	TRBJ1-3
CASSKGTANEKLFF	TRBV6-5	TRBJ1-4
CASSFGQGRDEQFF	TRBV27	TRBJ2-1
CAIAEGFGEQYF	TRBV10-3	TRBJ2-7
CATRRERLNTEAFF	TRBV10-3	TRBJ1-1
CASSQDLWQNYGYTF	TRBV6-5	TRBJ1-2
CASSQDVSLAGSYEQYF	TRBV4-1	TRBJ2-7
CASSPLGGNEQFF	TRBV5-1	TRBJ2-1
CASSLADPANEQFF	TRBV5-1	TRBJ2-1
CASRPGRTFNYGYTF	TRBV6-5	TRBJ1-2
CASSNRRLAADEQFF	TRBV21-1	TRBJ2-1
CASSVSASYNQPQHF	TRBV9	TRBJ1-5
CASSAPGQGAVGYTF	TRBV7-9	TRBJ1-2
CSASDGAPEDYGYTF	TRBV20-1	TRBJ1-2
CATNVGDTQYF	TRBV10-1	TRBJ2-3
CAWSSGSWEKLFF	TRBV30	TRBJ1-4
CASSTRRQVDGYTF	TRBV27	TRBJ1-2
CATSSSTGGTGYTF	TRBV15	TRBJ1-2
CASSLVSPSGGAYEQYF	TRBV5-8	TRBJ2-7
CASSQGNTEAFF	TRBV10-2	TRBJ1-1
CASTTGTGYGYTF	TRBV7-2	TRBJ1-2
CASRLEDTQYF	TRBV7-9	TRBJ2-3
CASARGKLSDTQYF	TRBV10-2	TRBJ2-3
CASSLVSLDQETQYF	TRBV5-1	TRBJ2-5
CASSPTEGGWFEQYF	TRBV5-1	TRBJ2-7
CASSSTGSYGYTF	TRBV5-1	TRBJ1-2
CASRGQAVAGGTEAFF	TRBV10-2	TRBJ1-1
CASSFRAGVNEQFF	TRBV6-5	TRBJ2-1
CASNPAPRGNEKLFF	TRBV19	TRBJ1-4
CASRDFNLHEFF	TRBV2	TRBJ2-1
CASSRDRRNEQFF	TRBV5-5	TRBJ2-1
CASSYRGQSYGYTF	TRBV6-2/TRBV6-3	TRBJ1-2
CASSPDRDHGVQFF	TRBV5-1	TRBJ2-1
CSVERGTGELFF	TRBV29-1	TRBJ2-2
CASSQAGGLQETQYF	TRBV3-1/TRBV3-2	TRBJ2-5
CASSQLTSGGINNEQFF	TRBV5-1	TRBJ2-1
CASSFMGGTGTGELFF	TRBV7-9	TRBJ2-2